The clone carrying this T cell receptor (beta chain) appeared once. The antigen is not known. This specimen belongs to a study of T cell repertoires in cytomegalovirus infection. For the study at large: Public TCR beta signatures indicated both CMV infection and matching HLA type. Study-level findings and limits: Ex vivo responses were dominated by HLA-C-restricted CMV-specific TCR beta clonotypes. CMV carriers with the relevant HLA were identified by cumulative public TCR beta family frequency.

The CDR3 is 13 residues long. Trimming cost V 3 bases and J 7 bases, with 12 bases left between them. In germline, CDR1 is MNHEY, CDR2 SVGAGI. From the reads, TCRdb called clonotypes with MiXCR, one entry per CDR3 protein. The sample has fewer than 700,000 distinct CDR3 sequences; approximately 25% are singletons. The genes are TRBV6-5 and TRBJ1-1, with a possible D match to TRBD1 (5 bases). This clonotype was obtained from a human donor in good health (CMV status not recorded). Some clones in this sample may be carry-over from other donors' samples. Sequencing input: CD8+ T cells from PBMCs. This chain's CDR3 is CASSYEAGLEAFF. The CDR3 DNA sequence: TGTGCCAGCAGTTATGAGGCAGGGCTTGAAGCTTTCTTT.